This entry is about one T cell receptor beta chain. Indicated treatment: oral pan-JAK inhibitor, 5-10 mg twice daily. This entry comes from a study of CD8+ T cells in alopecia areata. TCR sequencing used cDNA made by reverse transcription of extracted RNA. Clones were sequenced by immunoSEQ multiplex PCR, and TCRdb holds only the in-frame ones, with some missing. The sample contains some 190,000 clones, approximately 50% of which appear only once. This CDR3 region has 12 residues. V was pared by 4 bases and J by 5 bases, with 1 base of the junction left unmatched. Germline V gives CDR1 LNHDA, CDR2 SQIVND (reference sequence).

Specimen: CD8+ T cells sorted from blood, collected at approximately week 51, from a patient treated with tofacitinib. This TCR derives from a human donor with alopecia areata. This chain links TRBV19 with TRBJ2-5; the match to TRBD2 covers 7 bases. The CDR3 here is CASSTGGETQYF. In DNA form, the CDR3 reads TGTGCCAGTAGTACCGGGGGGGAGACCCAGTACTTC.